The sample holds many counts of the clone carrying this T cell receptor beta chain. TCRdb used MiXCR to reprocess the 5' RACE reads, holding one entry per CDR3 protein. The sample has approximately 700,000 distinct CDR3 sequences; less than 7% are singletons. These data originate in a study of identical twins. V lost 2 bases to trimming and J lost 5 bases, with 7 bases between them. The CDR3 has 14 residues. Sequenced input: naive T cells sorted from blood. The sequence was collected from a man younger than 35 in good health. The chain has TRBV12-3 or TRBV12-4 and TRBJ1-6; a possible D gene is TRBD1 (5 bases). The CDR3, as DNA: TGTGCCAGCAGTTTAAAGGGGAATAATTCACCCCTCCACTTT. Residues: CASSLKGNNSPLHF.